These 20 T cell receptor beta chains share one sample of origin, sequenced in a study of T cell responses to AZD1222 COVID-19 vaccine. The repertoire was sequenced with immunoSEQ multiplex PCR; TCRdb's copy has only in-frame clones and lacks some. Of about 96,000 clones detected, roughly 90% appear once; the ten largest clones hold 20% to 30%. The source material was peripheral blood, sampled on day 0 of AZD1222 vaccination. All receptors come from an adult in good health.

This chain links TRBV27 with TRBJ2-3; D ambiguous. Germline CDR1 is MNHEY and CDR2 is SMNVEV (reference sequence). This CDR3 spans 12 amino acids. The germline V and J ends were trimmed by 3 bases and 4 bases, with 5 bases remaining between them. DNA of the CDR3: TGTGCCAGCAGTTTGCGGTCAGATACGCAGTATTTT. The encoded protein is CASSLRSDTQYF.

The CDR3 reads CASSLGRAAPETQYF. The CDR3 nucleotides are TGTGCCAGCAGCTTAGGTCGGGCAGCCCCCGAGACCCAGTACTTC. This chain connects TRBV7-9 to TRBJ2-5; D remains ambiguous. The V gene's germline CDR1 is SEHNR and CDR2 FQNEAQ (reference sequence). V lost 1 base, J lost 5 bases, and 14 bases lay in between. This CDR3 region has 15 residues.

This chain uses TRBV5-4 with TRBJ2-2, with 14 bases aligning to TRBD2. Trimming cost V 0 bases and J 5 bases; bases outside gene matches: 3. The CDR3 runs 17 residues. The germline gives CDR1 SGHNT, CDR2 YYREEE (reference sequence). Written as DNA, the CDR3 is TGTGCCAGCAGCTTGGGGGGACTAGCGGGAGTTACCGGGGAGCTGTTTTTT. As protein: CASSLGGLAGVTGELFF.

The V and J genes are TRBV7-9 and TRBJ1-1; 9 nucleotides match TRBD1. Germline CDR1 reads SEHNR; CDR2 reads FQNEAQ (reference sequence). CDR3 length: 16 residues. The V segment lost 1 base and the J segment 4 bases; nucleotides outside the gene matches: 7. The CDR3 DNA sequence: TGTGCCAGCAGCTTAGGTCTTTGGACAGGGGTCACTGAAGCTTTCTTT. Protein product: CASSLGLWTGVTEAFF.

The sample holds one count of this clone. Here the CDR3 reads CASSLSRGGAFF. CDR3 coding DNA: TGTGCCAGCAGTTTATCCCGAGGAGGGGCTTTCTTT. The chain combines TRBV28 with TRBJ1-1; D is ambiguous. The CDR3 has 12 amino acids. The V and J ends lost 1 base and 11 bases respectively, with 11 bases between them. CDR1 is MDHEN and CDR2 is SYDVKM in the germline V gene.

The chain joins TRBV7-9 to TRBJ2-2, with D unresolved. V lost 2 bases, J lost 6 bases, and 13 bases lay in between. CDR3 length: 15 amino acids. CDR1 and CDR2 (germline): SEHNR, FQNEAQ (reference sequence). The CDR3 nucleotides are TGTGCCAGCAGCTTAAACCAGGCGGTTTCCGGGGAGCTGTTTTTT. Translated, it gives CASSLNQAVSGELFF.

This chain connects TRBV7-3 to TRBJ2-5; D is unresolved. Germline V lookup: CDR1 SGHTA, CDR2 FQGTGA. V lost 4 bases and J 2 bases, leaving 8 bases between the germline ends. The CDR3 runs to 13 residues. Here the CDR3 reads CASSSTGQETQYF. In nucleotides, the CDR3 is TGTGCCAGCAGCTCGACTGGACAAGAGACCCAGTACTTC.

The chain uses TRBV2 and TRBJ2-5; 7 bases fit TRBD1. The CDR3 has 14 amino acids. V lost 4 bases and J lost 5; bases outside the gene matches: 7. CDR1 is SNHLY and CDR2 is FYNNEI in the germline V gene. The CDR3 sequence: CASSARTGWETQYF. In DNA, the CDR3 is TGTGCCAGCAGTGCCCGGACAGGATGGGAGACCCAGTACTTC.

This rearrangement joins TRBV4-3 to TRBJ2-5; TRBD2 is a possible D gene (7 bases). The V end lost 3 bases, the J end lost 4 bases, and 12 bases lay between the germline ends. Per the germline V gene, CDR1 is LGHNA and CDR2 is YSLEER. This CDR3 spans 14 amino acids. CDR3 bases: TGCGCCAGCAGCCACCACAGGGAGGGAGAGACCCAGTACTTC. Amino acid sequence: CASSHHREGETQYF.

J is TRBJ2-7 and V is TRBV12-3 or TRBV12-4, with 7 positions matching TRBD1. The CDR3 contains 12 residues. The J segment lost 3 bases and the V segment lost 6 bases, leaving 2 bases of the junction unmatched. The CDR3 region is CASSRDSYEQYF. DNA of the CDR3: TGTGCCAGCAGCAGGGACAGCTACGAGCAGTACTTC.

The chain links TRBV7-9 to TRBJ2-7; 12 nucleotides agree with TRBD2. Germline-derived CDR1 and CDR2 are SEHNR and FQNEAQ (reference sequence). Trimming took 8 bases from V and 6 from J; bases not matched to a gene: 8. The CDR3 spans 14 residues. The CDR3 is CASRPTSGSSEQYF. In DNA form, the CDR3 reads TGTGCCAGCCGACCGACTAGCGGGAGCTCCGAGCAGTACTTC.

The rearrangement links TRBV7-3 to TRBJ2-1, with D tentatively TRBD1 or TRBD2 (5 bases each). The CDR3 is 15 residues long. Deletions cut 5 bases from V and 3 bases from J, with 14 bases between. The V gene's germline CDR1 is SGHTA and CDR2 FQGTGA. CDR3 nucleotides: TGTGCCAGCAGCCTAGAGGGGAATCTCTACAATGAGCAGTTCTTC. It specifies CASSLEGNLYNEQFF.

The J gene is TRBJ2-2, the V gene TRBV7-9; no clear D. The ends were cut back, 5 bases at V and 3 bases at J, with 4 bases in the middle. CDR3 size: 12 residues. Germline V gene lookup returns CDR1 SEHNR and CDR2 FQNEAQ (reference sequence). The CDR3 sequence is CASSPYTGELFF. DNA for the CDR3: TGTGCCAGCAGCCCGTACACCGGGGAGCTGTTTTTT.

This clone is a singleton in its sample. The chain links TRBV7-9 to TRBJ1-6; D unresolved. V was trimmed by 1 base and J by 7 bases, leaving 8 bases between them. In germline, CDR1 is SEHNR, CDR2 FQNEAQ (reference sequence). This CDR3 has 14 residues. The CDR3 loop is CASSLDGENSPLHF. In nucleotides, the CDR3 is TGTGCCAGCAGCTTAGACGGGGAGAATTCACCCCTCCACTTT.

The chain employs TRBV29-1 and TRBJ2-7; no clear D. Germline assignment: CDR1 SQVTM and CDR2 ANQGSEA. V lost 1 base to trimming and J lost 1 base, with 5 bases between them. CDR3 length: 12 amino acids. The CDR3 sequence: CSVEGKSYEQYF. CDR3 bases: TGCAGCGTTGAAGGAAAATCCTACGAGCAGTACTTC.

The chain joins TRBV7-3 to TRBJ1-1; D ambiguous. The CDR3 contains 13 residues. Germline V gives CDR1 SGHTA, CDR2 FQGTGA. With 3 bases removed from V and 5 bases from J, the gap between germline ends came to 10 bases. The CDR3 spells CASSFRSRTEAFF. As DNA, the CDR3 is TGTGCCAGCAGCTTTCGAAGTAGGACTGAAGCTTTCTTT.

This sequence joins TRBV11-2 and TRBJ2-1; D not resolved. The CDR3 length is 13 residues. Germline V gives CDR1 SGHAT, CDR2 FQNNGV. V was pared by 1 base and J by 7 bases, with 8 bases between. CDR3 residues: CASSLGWWNEQFF. Here the CDR3 DNA reads TGTGCCAGCAGCTTAGGTTGGTGGAATGAGCAGTTCTTC.

This chain joins TRBV2 and TRBJ1-5, with 9 nucleotides matching TRBD1. J gave up 11 bases and V 7 bases, and 12 bases lay outside the gene matches. This CDR3 has 14 amino acids. Germline CDR1 is SNHLY and CDR2 is FYNNEI. The CDR3 coding sequence is TGTGCCAGCAAGACAGGGGGGCCTAATTTGTCCCAGCATTTT. It yields the protein CASKTGGPNLSQHF.

In DNA form, the CDR3 reads TGTGCCAGCAGCGTCGGGACTAGCGTCTACGAGCAGTACTTC. It translates to CASSVGTSVYEQYF. The J gene is TRBJ2-7, the V gene TRBV9; 10 bases line up with TRBD2. J lost 3 bases, V lost 2 bases, and 2 bases had no gene match. The germline V gene encodes CDR1 SGDLS and CDR2 YYNGEE. This CDR3 has 14 amino acids.

This clone was detected only once. The chain is built from TRBV4-1 and TRBJ2-4, with TRBD2 matching over 15 bases. V was clipped by 0 bases and J by 6 bases; unmatched bases: 9. This CDR3 comprises 19 residues. Germline CDR1 MGHRA, CDR2 YSYEKL. CDR3 region: CASSQDPRTSGRAGNIQYF. In DNA, the CDR3 is TGCGCCAGCAGCCAAGATCCGAGGACTAGCGGGAGGGCCGGAAACATTCAGTACTTC.